What follows is one T cell receptor beta chain and its context. The target of this receptor is not known. No much larger clone exists at a distance of one base, and base qualities are not known. This entry comes from a study of T cell responses to AZD1222 COVID-19 vaccine (dated by TCRdb to the early 2020s). Study-wide context: AZD1222 recipients with second doses at about 4 weeks or about 12 weeks were pooled, because spike-specific TCR depth and breadth did not differ between schedules. TCR sequencing was performed for fewer than 250 trial participants, of whom approximately 200 were given two doses of AZD1222 and some 26 were given two doses of MenACWY control vaccine. Trial participants were enrolled by age into 18-55, 56-69 and 70-plus year subgroups, with about 150, 27 and 61 TCR-sequenced participants respectively. What the authors observed across the whole study: Reportedly, almost half of the unique spike-specific TCRs recognized epitopes lying outside the regions that are mutated in the B.1.351 and B.1.1.7 variants. After two AZD1222 doses, both the breadth and the depth of spike-specific TCRs were significantly higher than at day 0 and than in MenACWY recipients. Vaccine-associated CD4 TCRs spanned the whole spike protein, with dominant responses in regions 160-218 and 743-854. Conclusions about previously exposed vaccinees are limited because only six or seven AZD1222 recipients were SARS-CoV-2 seropositive at baseline. Because no day 14 peak-response samples were available, the repertoires could be characterized only after the peak T cell response. In the small 56-69-year group, the increase in depth fell short of significance, most likely because of low power. Most participants were white British and females outnumbered males, and the authors suggested that clonal diversity may have been underestimated.

CDR1 and CDR2 were assigned from the germline V gene as SQVTM and ANQGSEA. V is pruned by 0 bases and J by 6 bases, leaving 4 bases of the junction without a gene match. The CDR3 holds 13 amino acids from the cysteine to the phenylalanine. CDR3 DNA is the only sequence kept; it has 39 bases, read in frame from the first base. The time point label of this sample denotes: baseline before first vaccination. Samples from vaccinated people were obtained from the UK trials COV001 and COV002, which included a single-blind randomized controlled phase 2/3 trial of AZD1222 (ChAdOx1 nCoV-19) in healthy adults. For TCRbeta chain sequencing, PBMC samples from trial participants were taken at day 0 and at day 28 after the second dose. The CDR3 regions of human TCRbeta chains were analyzed by immunosequencing. Under the source paper's analysis protocol: Repertoire TCRs were matched against a reference library of SARS-CoV-2-specific TCRs generated with the MIRA antigen-specificity platform. Breadth was defined as the fraction of unique TCRs that were SARS-CoV-2-associated, and depth was defined as the fraction of total T cells that were SARS-CoV-2-associated. Each spike-specific TCR was assigned to its reactive spike region and to a CD4 or CD8 class using the MIRA data. Log10-transformed breadth and depth values were compared by one-way ANOVA with Sidak's multiple comparisons tests. This immuneACCESS table, as held by TCRdb, lists in-frame sequences with V and J called but not all clones. Of the missing ones, under half trace to an unresolved V gene in checked studies; the others have no known cause. V, J and clone size are taken as reported in that table, and D and trimming were inferred from the DNA itself. A total of 100,000 or so clones appear in this sample, roughly 90% of them only once. The ten largest make up approximately 16% of the sample.

The sequence was collected from an adult in good health. The sequence is built from TRBV29-1 and TRBJ1-1; the junction holds 7 bases that match TRBD1. The sample consisted of peripheral blood, taken on day 0 of AZD1222 vaccination. In nucleotides, the sequence is TGCAGCGTTGAAGAACAGGGGAGGCCTGAAGCTTTCTTT. Translated, this gives CSVEEQGRPEAFF.